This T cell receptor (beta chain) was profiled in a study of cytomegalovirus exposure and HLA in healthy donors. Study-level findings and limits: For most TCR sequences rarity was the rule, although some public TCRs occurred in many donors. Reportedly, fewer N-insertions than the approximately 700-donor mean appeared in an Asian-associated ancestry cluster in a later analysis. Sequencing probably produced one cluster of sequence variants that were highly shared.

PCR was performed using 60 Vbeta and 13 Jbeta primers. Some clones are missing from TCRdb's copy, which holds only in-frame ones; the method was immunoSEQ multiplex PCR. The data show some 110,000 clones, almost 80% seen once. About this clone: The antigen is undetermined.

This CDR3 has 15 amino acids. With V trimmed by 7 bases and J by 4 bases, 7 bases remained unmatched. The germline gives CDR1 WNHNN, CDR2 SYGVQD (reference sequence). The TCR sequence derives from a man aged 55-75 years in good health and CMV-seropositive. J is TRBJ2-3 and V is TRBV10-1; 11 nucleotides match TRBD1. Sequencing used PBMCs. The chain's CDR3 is CASKVGQGAADTQYF. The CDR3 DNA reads TGCGCCAGCAAAGTTGGACAGGGGGCTGCAGATACGCAGTATTTT.